This record concerns one T cell receptor (beta chain) sequence. Germline CDR1 and CDR2: SQVTM and ANQGSEA. V was pared by 5 bases and J by 2 bases, with 7 bases of the junction left unmatched. The CDR3 contains 14 residues. The sample belongs to a study of blood T cell repertoires in COVID-19. Looking at the study overall: From the United States, Italy and Spain came samples of acute and convalescent COVID-19. PBMCs, B-cell-depleted T cells, or T cells provided the cDNA or gDNA that made up the material.

Under the authors' procedure: Quantification of nucleated cells was approximated via reference gene primer amplification. TCRdb's table, derived via immunoSEQ multiplex PCR, lists solely in-frame clones and lacks some. That table supplies the V and J calls and clone size; D and trimming were determined from the DNA. The sample lists over 200,000 clones, roughly 90% occurring once. The chain recombines TRBV29-1 with TRBJ2-3; 7 nucleotides align to TRBD1. The sample was peripheral blood. The TCR comes from a man aged 35 to 55 with active or convalescent COVID-19. The CDR3 DNA sequence: TGCAGCGTTCGACAGGGTCCCGCCACAGATACGCAGTATTTT. Protein product: CSVRQGPATDTQYF.